This TCR beta chain was captured by sequencing in a study of blood T cell repertoires in COVID-19. Overall study: COVID-19 samples from acute and convalescent phases originated in the United States, Italy and Spain. T cells, B-cell-depleted T cells, or PBMCs provided the cDNA or gDNA that served as material.

After removal of 4 bases from V and 6 bases from J, the junction contained 13 bases not matched to a gene. The germline CDR1 and CDR2 sequences are SGHDT and YYEEEE. This CDR3 spans 16 amino acids. This clone appeared a single time. Per the original methods: Estimated nucleated cell counts came from reference gene primer amplification. Using immunoSEQ multiplex PCR, the repertoire was profiled, and TCRdb retains in-frame clones only, with some absent. V and J calls and clone size are copied from that table; D and trimming were computed from the DNA. The sample consists of 20,000 or so clones, 89% of them appearing once.

The genes are TRBV5-6 and TRBJ1-1; 9 bases match TRBD1. The source is a human donor in a cohort sampled during active COVID-19. Specimen: peripheral blood. DNA of the CDR3: TGTGCCAGCAGCAACCGGGACAGGGTAAGGGGGGCTGAAGCTTTCTTT. Translated, it gives CASSNRDRVRGAEAFF.